A single sample is the source of the 3 T cell receptor beta chains below, sequenced in a study of T cell responses to AZD1222 COVID-19 vaccine (dated by TCRdb to the early 2020s). The receptor library was made with the immunoSEQ multiplex PCR assay. TCRdb limited this immuneACCESS table to in-frame rearrangements with V and J called. A share of clones is missing; checked studies link under half to unresolved V genes, and the rest is unexplained. In all, the sample holds 200,000 or so clones, and 90% to 95% of those were seen once. Of the sample, 9.2% falls within the top ten clones. This specimen's time point label, interpreted: baseline before first vaccination. The sequences come from peripheral blood, collected on day 0 of AZD1222 vaccination. The receptor source for this set is an adult in good health.

This sequence joins TRBV6-1 and TRBJ1-2, with D perhaps TRBD1 (5 bases). V was cut by 1 base and J by 4 bases, with 13 bases left in between. The CDR3 covers 15 residues. Germline V CDR1 and CDR2: MNHNS, SASEGT. The DNA of the CDR3 is TGTGCCAGCAGTGAAGATTTTATGGGGGTCTATGGCTACACCTTC. Protein sequence: CASSEDFMGVYGYTF.

V usage is TRBV7-9 and J usage is TRBJ2-2, with 11 bases that match TRBD2. This CDR3 has 13 amino acids. V shed 7 bases, J shed 6 bases, and the junction held 1 base outside the gene matches. Germline CDR1 SEHNR, CDR2 FQNEAQ (reference sequence). The CDR3 DNA reads TGTGCCAGCATACTAGCGGGAGCCGGGGAGCTGTTTTTT. As protein: CASILAGAGELFF.

This clone was detected once. The chain employs TRBV5-6 and TRBJ1-6, with no clear D. The germline CDR1 and CDR2 sequences are SGHDT and YYEEEE. The CDR3 is made up of 13 amino acids. Between the trimmed V and J ends, which lost 0 bases and 10 bases, there was a span of 8 bases. CDR3 protein: CASSLVGESPLHF. CDR3 nucleotide sequence: TGTGCCAGCAGCTTGGTCGGGGAATCACCCCTCCACTTT. The variable domain in full, completed from reference TRBV5-6 and TRBJ1-6, reads DAGVTQSPTHLIKTRGQQVTLRCSPKSGHDTVSWYQQALGQGPQFIFQYYEEEERQRGNFPDRFSGHQFPNYSSELNVNALLLGDSALYLCASSLVGESPLHFGNGTRLTVT.